This T cell receptor (beta chain) was identified during a study of T-cell memory formation after mild COVID-19. The germline V gene has CDR1 KGHDR and CDR2 SFDVKD. CDR3 length: 13 amino acids. The trim removed 10 bases at V and 7 bases at J, leaving 8 bases unmatched. This clonotype has a handful of counts. A single record per CDR3 protein comes from TCRdb applying MiXCR to the 5' RACE reads. In the table there are about 190,000 distinct CDR3 sequences, about 16% of which are singletons. The chain uses TRBV24-1 and TRBJ1-5; 8 bases are a match to TRBD1. This sequence was found in an adult woman who had mild COVID-19 (a few samples of this study predate the infection). Cell type and time point are not known. Sequencing was performed on PBMCs or a T cell subset sorted from them (not recorded which). CDR3 protein: CATGGQGRQPQHF. Written as DNA, the CDR3 is TGTGCCACTGGCGGACAGGGTCGGCAGCCCCAGCATTTT.